This T cell receptor (beta chain) derives from a study of control samples from healthy donors and cancer patients. Germline V gene lookup returns CDR1 SGHRS and CDR2 YFSETQ. Trimming stripped 0 bases from V and 3 bases from J, with 7 bases between. The CDR3 runs to 14 residues. Clones were read by immunoSEQ multiplex PCR, and TCRdb kept only the in-frame ones, dropping some. The sample shows 75,000 to 100,000 clones, under 90% of them seen only once. The specimen was blood. The chain couples TRBV5-1 to TRBJ2-1; no reliable D call. This TCR came from a man aged 45-65 years in good health. The CDR3 DNA sequence: TGCGCCAGCAGCTTGGGGCAGAACTACAATGAGCAGTTCTTC. It yields the protein CASSLGQNYNEQFF.